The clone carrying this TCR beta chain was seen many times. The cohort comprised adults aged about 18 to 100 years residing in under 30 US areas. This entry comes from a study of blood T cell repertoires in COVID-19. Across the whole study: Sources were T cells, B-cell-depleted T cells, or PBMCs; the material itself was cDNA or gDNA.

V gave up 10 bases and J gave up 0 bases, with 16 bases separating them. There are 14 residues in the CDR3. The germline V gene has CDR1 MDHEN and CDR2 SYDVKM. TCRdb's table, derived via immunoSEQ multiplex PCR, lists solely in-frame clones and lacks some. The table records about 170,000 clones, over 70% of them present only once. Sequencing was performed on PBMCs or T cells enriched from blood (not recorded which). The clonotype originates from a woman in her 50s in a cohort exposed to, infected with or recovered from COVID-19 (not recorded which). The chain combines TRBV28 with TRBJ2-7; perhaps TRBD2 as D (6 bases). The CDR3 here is CATSRGTDSYEQYF. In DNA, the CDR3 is TGTGCCACCTCACGGGGGACTGACTCCTACGAGCAGTACTTC. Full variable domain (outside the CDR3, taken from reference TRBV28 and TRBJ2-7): DVKVTQSSRYLVKRTGEKVFLECVQDMDHENMFWYRQDPGLGLRLIYFSYDVKMKEKGDIPEGYSVSREKKERFSLILESASTNQTSMYLCATSRGTDSYEQYFGPGTRLTVT.